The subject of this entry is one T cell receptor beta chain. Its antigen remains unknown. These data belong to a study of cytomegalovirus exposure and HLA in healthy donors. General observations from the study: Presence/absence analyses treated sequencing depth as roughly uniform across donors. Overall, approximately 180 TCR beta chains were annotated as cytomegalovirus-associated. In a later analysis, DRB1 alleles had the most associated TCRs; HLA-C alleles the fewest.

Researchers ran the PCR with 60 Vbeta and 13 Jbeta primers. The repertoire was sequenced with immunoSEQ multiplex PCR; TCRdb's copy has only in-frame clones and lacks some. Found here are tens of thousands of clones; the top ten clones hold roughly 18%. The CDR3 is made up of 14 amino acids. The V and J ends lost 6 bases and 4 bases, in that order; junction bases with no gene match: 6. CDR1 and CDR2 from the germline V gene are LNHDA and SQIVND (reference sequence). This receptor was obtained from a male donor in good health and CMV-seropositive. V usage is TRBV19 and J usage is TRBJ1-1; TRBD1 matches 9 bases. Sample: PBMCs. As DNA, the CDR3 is TGTGCCAGTAGCCCGACAGGGGGGGTCACTGAAGCTTTCTTT. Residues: CASSPTGGVTEAFF. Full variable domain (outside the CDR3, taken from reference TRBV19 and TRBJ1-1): DGGITQSPKYLFRKEGQNVTLSCEQNLNHDAMYWYRQDPGQGLRLIYYSQIVNDFQKGDIAEGYSVSREKKESFPLTVTSAQKNPTAFYLCASSPTGGVTEAFFGQGTRLTVV.